This T cell receptor beta chain comes out of a study of radiation and T cells in renal cell carcinoma. Time point reported: baseline pretreatment blood. Noted treatment: 15 Gy SBRT to primary tumor, nephrectomy 4 weeks later. This table comes from immunoSEQ multiplex PCR, and its TCRdb copy is limited to in-frame clones, with some not included. The sample gives 40,000 to 50,000 clones, approximately 83% of which show up once; about a third is in the top ten. Germline CDR1 reads MNHNS; CDR2 reads SASEGT. The CDR3 length is 12 residues. V dropped 3 bases and J dropped 3 bases, with 5 bases sitting between them.

The sequence was collected from a woman aged 70-85 years with renal cell carcinoma. V usage is TRBV6-1 and J usage is TRBJ1-2; D gene unclear. This specimen consisted of blood, obtained from a patient whose treatment included radiotherapy and nephrectomy. CDR3 sequence (DNA): TGTGCCAGCAGTGAGTCAGACTATGGCTACACCTTC. This gives the protein CASSESDYGYTF.